Listed below are T cell receptor beta chains from one sample, sequenced in a study of cytomegalovirus exposure and HLA in healthy donors. Clones were read by immunoSEQ multiplex PCR, and TCRdb kept only the in-frame ones, dropping some. Of some 190,000 clones in the sample, 78% were seen once. Input material: PBMCs. These receptors came from a woman under 40 in good health and CMV-seropositive. CDR3s include the opening cysteine and the closing phenylalanine or tryptophan. A D gene is named only where the DNA matches it firmly. Clone size is shown for a subset of rows, as once, few, many or a class of expanded clone.

D,V,length,size,J,CDR3,DNA
TRBD2,TRBV28,16,.,TRBJ2-7,CASTSWGRASSYEQYF,TGTGCCAGCACCTCGTGGGGGAGGGCGAGCTCCTACGAGCAGTACTTC
.,TRBV21-1,15,.,TRBJ1-3,CANWCEGDSGNTIYF,TGTGCAAACTGGTGTGAAGGGGACTCTGGAAACACCATATATTTT
TRBD2,TRBV4-2,15,.,TRBJ2-1,CASSQEAGVSNEQFF,TGTGCCAGCAGCCAAGAAGCGGGGGTCTCGAATGAGCAGTTCTTC
.,TRBV30,14,.,TRBJ2-2,CAWSGGQPPGELFF,TGTGCCTGGAGCGGGGGACAGCCCCCCGGGGAGCTGTTTTTT
.,TRBV4-2,12,.,TRBJ2-7,CASSQGGYEQYF,TGTGCCAGCAGCCAAGGAGGATACGAGCAGTACTTC
TRBD1,TRBV25-1,13,.,TRBJ1-2,CASRRTGTDGYTF,TGTGCCAGCAGAAGGACAGGAACAGATGGCTACACCTTC
TRBD2,TRBV6-5,16,.,TRBJ2-5,CASSYGPAGSQETQYF,TGTGCCAGCAGTTACGGTCCAGCGGGGAGCCAAGAGACCCAGTACTTC
TRBD1,TRBV5-4,13,once,TRBJ2-3,CASSRDREDTQYF,TGTGCCAGCAGCCGGGACAGGGAAGATACGCAGTATTTT
TRBD1,TRBV6-4,16,few,TRBJ1-2,CASSDSVGQGPNGYTF,TGTGCCAGCAGTGACTCTGTGGGACAGGGGCCGAATGGCTACACCTTC
TRBD1,TRBV7-9,14,.,TRBJ2-7,CASSLTGTDYEQYF,TGTGCCAGCAGCCTCACCGGGACAGACTACGAGCAGTACTTC
.,TRBV30,15,.,TRBJ1-5,CAWSNRIGGNQPQHF,TGTGCCTGGAGTAATAGGATCGGGGGCAATCAGCCCCAGCATTTT
TRBD2,TRBV19,14,.,TRBJ2-1,CASSIWREGDEQFF,TGTGCCAGTAGTATATGGCGGGAGGGGGATGAGCAGTTCTTC
TRBD1,TRBV10-3,16,few,TRBJ1-1,CAISESGRGPNTEAFF,TGTGCCATCAGTGAGTCAGGCAGGGGGCCGAACACTGAAGCTTTCTTT
.,TRBV30,14,.,TRBJ2-3,CAWSRGKGADTQYF,TGTGCCTGGAGCCGCGGGAAAGGGGCAGATACGCAGTATTTT
TRBD2,TRBV9,14,.,TRBJ2-3,CASSVSGKLDTQYF,TGTGCCAGCAGCGTTAGCGGGAAATTAGATACGCAGTATTTT
TRBD2,TRBV4-2,16,.,TRBJ2-2,CASSQVGASGRGELFF,TGTGCCAGCAGCCAAGTCGGCGCTAGCGGGAGGGGGGAGCTGTTTTTT
.,TRBV28,14,few,TRBJ2-6,CASSFSSGANVLTF,TGTGCCAGCTCCTTTTCCTCTGGGGCCAACGTCCTGACTTTC
.,TRBV18,17,.,TRBJ2-3,CASSPPGALGGTDTQYF,TGTGCCAGCTCACCACCGGGGGCGCTGGGGGGCACAGATACGCAGTATTTT
.,TRBV14,16,few,TRBJ2-1,CASSDHRPEAGDEQFF,TGTGCCAGCAGCGATCATCGCCCGGAAGCGGGTGATGAGCAGTTCTTC
.,TRBV11-3,14,.,TRBJ2-2,CASSLGLSTGELFF,TGTGCCAGCAGCTTAGGGCTGTCTACCGGGGAGCTGTTTTTT
TRBD1,TRBV28,13,.,TRBJ2-7,CASYGQGGNEQYF,TGTGCCAGCTATGGACAGGGCGGAAACGAGCAGTACTTC
TRBD1,TRBV5-1,14,once,TRBJ2-5,CASSPGTGPWAQYF,TGCGCCAGCAGCCCAGGGACAGGGCCTTGGGCCCAGTACTTC
TRBD1,TRBV5-4,13,.,TRBJ2-3,CASSSQGADTQYF,TGTGCCAGCAGCTCCCAGGGGGCAGATACGCAGTATTTT
TRBD1,TRBV4-1,16,.,TRBJ2-1,CASSHRQGSSYNEQFF,TGCGCCAGCAGCCATAGACAGGGGAGCTCCTACAATGAGCAGTTCTTC
TRBD2,TRBV28,13,.,TRBJ2-3,CASSGGATDTQYF,TGTGCCAGCAGCGGGGGGGCGACAGATACGCAGTATTTT
.,TRBV5-1,16,.,TRBJ2-1,CASSLGGTDPYNEQFF,TGCGCCAGCAGCTTGGGCGGGACAGATCCCTACAATGAGCAGTTCTTC
TRBD1,TRBV29-1,13,.,TRBJ2-5,CSVGTRGQETQYF,TGCAGCGTTGGGACCAGGGGGCAAGAGACCCAGTACTTC
.,TRBV9,12,.,TRBJ2-5,CASSVTGETQYF,TGTGCCAGCAGCGTGACTGGGGAGACCCAGTACTTC
TRBD1,TRBV4-1,16,.,TRBJ1-2,CASSQRQGSPNYGYTF,TGCGCCAGCAGCCAACGACAGGGGTCCCCTAACTATGGCTACACCTTC
.,TRBV7-2,12,.,TRBJ2-5,CASSFGGETQYF,TGTGCCAGCAGCTTTGGGGGGGAGACCCAGTACTTC
.,TRBV7-2,14,.,TRBJ2-7,CASSRGLRVYEQYF,TGTGCCAGCAGCCGCGGGCTAAGAGTCTACGAGCAGTACTTC